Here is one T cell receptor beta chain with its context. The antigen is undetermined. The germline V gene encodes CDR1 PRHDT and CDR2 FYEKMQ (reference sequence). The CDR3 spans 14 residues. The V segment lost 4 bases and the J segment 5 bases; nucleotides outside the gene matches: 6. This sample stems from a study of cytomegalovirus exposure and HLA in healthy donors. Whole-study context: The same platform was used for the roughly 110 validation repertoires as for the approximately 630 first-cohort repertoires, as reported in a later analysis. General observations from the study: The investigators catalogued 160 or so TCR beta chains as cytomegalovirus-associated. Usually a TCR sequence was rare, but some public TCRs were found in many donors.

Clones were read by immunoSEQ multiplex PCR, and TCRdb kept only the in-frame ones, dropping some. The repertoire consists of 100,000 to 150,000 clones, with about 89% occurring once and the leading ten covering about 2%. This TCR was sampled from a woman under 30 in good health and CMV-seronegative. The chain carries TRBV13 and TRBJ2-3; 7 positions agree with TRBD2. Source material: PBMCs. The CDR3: CASSSGTIKDTQYF. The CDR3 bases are TGTGCCAGCAGCTCCGGGACTATCAAAGATACGCAGTATTTT. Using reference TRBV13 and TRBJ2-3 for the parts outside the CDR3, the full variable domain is AAGVIQSPRHLIKEKRETATLKCYPIPRHDTVYWYQQGPGQDPQFLISFYEKMQSDKGSIPDRFSAQQFSDYHSELNMSSLELGDSALYFCASSSGTIKDTQYFGPGTRLTVL.